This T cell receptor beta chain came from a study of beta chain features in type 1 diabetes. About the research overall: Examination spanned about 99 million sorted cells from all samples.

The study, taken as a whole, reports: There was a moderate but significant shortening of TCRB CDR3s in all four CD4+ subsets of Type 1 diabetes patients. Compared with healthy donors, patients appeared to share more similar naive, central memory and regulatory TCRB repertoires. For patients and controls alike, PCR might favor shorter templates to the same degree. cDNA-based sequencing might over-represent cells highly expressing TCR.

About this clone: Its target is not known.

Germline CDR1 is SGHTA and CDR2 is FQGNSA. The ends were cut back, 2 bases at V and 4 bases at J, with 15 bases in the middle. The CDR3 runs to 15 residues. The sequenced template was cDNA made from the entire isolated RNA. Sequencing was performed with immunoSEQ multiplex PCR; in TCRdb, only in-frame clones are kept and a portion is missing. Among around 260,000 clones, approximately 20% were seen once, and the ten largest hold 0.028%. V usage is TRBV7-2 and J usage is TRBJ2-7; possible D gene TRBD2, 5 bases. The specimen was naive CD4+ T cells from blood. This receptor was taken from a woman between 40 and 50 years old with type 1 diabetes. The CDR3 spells CASSLLASIGYEQYF. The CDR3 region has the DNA TGTGCCAGCAGCTTACTAGCTAGCATCGGGTACGAGCAGTACTTC.